This TCR beta chain derives from a study of blood T cell repertoires in COVID-19. Study summary: Material from acute and convalescent COVID-19 was sourced from the United States, Italy and Spain.

Germline V gene sequence: CDR1 LGHDT, CDR2 YNNKEL (reference sequence). The CDR3 contains 14 residues. Losses at the gene ends were 1 base for V and 12 bases for J; bases not matched to a gene: 4. Individuals drawn from about 26 US areas were roughly 18 to 89 years old. Each participant's cohort was designated according to participant-reported clinical history. Donors in Cohort 3 counted as recovered after two negative PCRs, clearance, or symptom resolution. The data were produced by immunoSEQ multiplex PCR, yet TCRdb's version contains in-frame clones alone and is incomplete. The sample carries about 370,000 clones, more than 80% recorded once.

This clonotype originated in a man in his late teens or twenties who had recovered from COVID-19. The chain carries TRBV3-1 (or the pseudogene TRBV3-2) and TRBJ1-6; 9 bases align to TRBD1. The sequenced sample was PBMCs or T cells enriched from blood (not recorded which). The CDR3 protein is CASSQVGQGQPLHF. CDR3 in DNA: TGTGCCAGCAGCCAAGTGGGACAGGGTCAACCCCTCCACTTT.